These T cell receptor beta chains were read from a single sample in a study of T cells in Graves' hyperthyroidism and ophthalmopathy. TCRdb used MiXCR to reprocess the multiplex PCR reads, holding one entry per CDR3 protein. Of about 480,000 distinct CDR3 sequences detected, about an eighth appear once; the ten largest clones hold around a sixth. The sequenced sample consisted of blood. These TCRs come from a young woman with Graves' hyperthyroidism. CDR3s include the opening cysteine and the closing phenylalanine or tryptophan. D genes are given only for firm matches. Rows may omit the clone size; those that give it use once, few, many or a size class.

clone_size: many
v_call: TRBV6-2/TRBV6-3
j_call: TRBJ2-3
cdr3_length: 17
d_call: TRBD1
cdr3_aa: CASSYSGTGEGTDTQYF
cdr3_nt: TGTGCCAGCAGTTACTCCGGGACAGGGGAGGGCACAGATACGCAGTATTTT

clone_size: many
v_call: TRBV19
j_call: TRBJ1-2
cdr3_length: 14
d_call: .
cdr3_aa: CASSRGLSDSGYTF
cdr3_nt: TGTGCCAGTAGTCGAGGCCTCTCTGATAGTGGCTACACCTTC

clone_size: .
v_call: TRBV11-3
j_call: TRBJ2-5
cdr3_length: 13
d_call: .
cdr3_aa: CASSSDLQETQYF
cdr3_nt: TGTGCCAGCAGCTCGGACTTGCAAGAGACCCAGTACTTC

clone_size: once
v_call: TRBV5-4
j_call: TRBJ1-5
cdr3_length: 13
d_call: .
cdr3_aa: CASSHDIAQPQHF
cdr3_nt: TGTGCCAGCAGCCATGACATTGCTCAGCCCCAGCATTTT

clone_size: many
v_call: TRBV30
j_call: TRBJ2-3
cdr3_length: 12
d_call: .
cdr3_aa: CAWTVGTDTQYF
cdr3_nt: TGTGCCTGGACAGTGGGCACAGATACGCAGTATTTT

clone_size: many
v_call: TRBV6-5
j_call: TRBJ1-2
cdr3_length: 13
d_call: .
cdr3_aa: CASSYSTVYGYTF
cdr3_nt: TGTGCCAGCAGTTACTCGACGGTTTATGGCTACACCTTC

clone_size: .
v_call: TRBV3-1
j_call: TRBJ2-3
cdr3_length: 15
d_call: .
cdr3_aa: CASSQYDYNTDTQYF
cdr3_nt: TGTGCCAGCAGCCAATATGACTATAACACAGATACGCAGTATTTT

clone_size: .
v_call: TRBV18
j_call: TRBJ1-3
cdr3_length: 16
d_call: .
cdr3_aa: CASSQSDLSSGNTIYF
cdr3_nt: TGTGCCAGCTCCCAATCGGACTTGAGCTCTGGAAACACCATATATTTT

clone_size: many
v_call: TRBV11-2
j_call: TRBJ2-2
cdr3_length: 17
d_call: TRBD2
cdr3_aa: CASTFPRTSTNTGELFF
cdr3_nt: TGTGCCAGCACTTTCCCTAGGACTAGCACGAACACCGGGGAGCTGTTTTTT

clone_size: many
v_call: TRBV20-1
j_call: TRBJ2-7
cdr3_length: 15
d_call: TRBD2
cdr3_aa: CSAPTASSGRAEQYF
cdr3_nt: TGCAGTGCCCCCACTGCCTCTAGCGGGAGGGCGGAGCAGTACTTC

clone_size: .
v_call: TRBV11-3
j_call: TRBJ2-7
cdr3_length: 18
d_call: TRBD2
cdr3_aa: CASSLGLAGGPGSYEQCF
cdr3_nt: TGTGCCAGCAGCCTGGGACTAGCGGGAGGGCCAGGCTCCTACGAGCAGTGCTTC

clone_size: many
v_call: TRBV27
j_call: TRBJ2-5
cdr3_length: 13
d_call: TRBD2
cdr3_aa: CASSAGGGETQYF
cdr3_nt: TGTGCCAGCAGTGCGGGAGGCGGAGAGACCCAGTACTTC

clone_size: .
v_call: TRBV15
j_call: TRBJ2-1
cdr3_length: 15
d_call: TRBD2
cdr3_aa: CATSRGAGDSNEQFF
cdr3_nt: TGTGCCACCAGCAGAGGGGCGGGGGATTCTAATGAGCAGTTCTTC

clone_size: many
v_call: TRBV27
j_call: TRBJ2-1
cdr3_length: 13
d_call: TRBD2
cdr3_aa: CASSFSTSGYQFF
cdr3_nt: TGTGCCAGCAGTTTCTCGACTAGCGGGTACCAGTTCTTC

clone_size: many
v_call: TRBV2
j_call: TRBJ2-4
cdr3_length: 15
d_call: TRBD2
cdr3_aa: CASSELAGSKNIQYF
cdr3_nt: TGTGCCAGCAGTGAATTAGCGGGATCAAAAAACATTCAGTACTTC

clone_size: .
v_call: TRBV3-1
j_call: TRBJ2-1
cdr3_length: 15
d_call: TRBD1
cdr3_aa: CASSQGTGLDNEQFF
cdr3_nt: TGTGCCAGCAGCCAAGGGACAGGGTTGGACAATGAGCAGTTCTTC

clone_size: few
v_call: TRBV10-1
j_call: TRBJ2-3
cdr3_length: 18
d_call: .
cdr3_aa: CASSPKGYWGGETDTQYF
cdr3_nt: TGCGCCAGCAGCCCGAAAGGTTACTGGGGGGGCGAAACAGATACGCAGTATTTT

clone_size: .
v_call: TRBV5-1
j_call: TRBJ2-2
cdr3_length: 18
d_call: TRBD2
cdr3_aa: CASSLVSSGTAATGELFF
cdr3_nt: TGCGCCAGCAGCTTGGTATCTAGCGGGACCGCCGCCACCGGGGAGCTGTTTTTT

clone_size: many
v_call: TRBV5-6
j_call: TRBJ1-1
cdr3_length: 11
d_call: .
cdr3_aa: CASSLGPGAFF
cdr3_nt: TGTGCCAGCAGCTTAGGGCCCGGAGCTTTCTTT

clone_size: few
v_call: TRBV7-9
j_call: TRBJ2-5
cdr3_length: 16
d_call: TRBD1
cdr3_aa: CASSLRSGTGTETQYF
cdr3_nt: TGTGCCAGCAGCTTACGCTCCGGGACAGGGACCGAGACCCAGTACTTC

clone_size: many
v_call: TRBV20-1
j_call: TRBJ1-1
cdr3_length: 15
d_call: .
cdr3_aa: CSARPSGFTNTEAFF
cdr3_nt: TGCAGTGCTAGACCCTCCGGGTTCACAAACACTGAAGCTTTCTTT

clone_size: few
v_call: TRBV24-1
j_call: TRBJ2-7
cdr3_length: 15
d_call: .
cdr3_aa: CATSDGTPGSYEQYF
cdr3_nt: TGTGCCACCAGTGATGGGACTCCCGGGTCCTACGAGCAGTACTTC

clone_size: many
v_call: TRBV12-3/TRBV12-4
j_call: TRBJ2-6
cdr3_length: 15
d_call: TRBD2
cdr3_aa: CASSGGGAGANVLTF
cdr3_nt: TGTGCCAGCAGTGGGGGGGGGGCTGGGGCCAACGTCCTGACTTTC

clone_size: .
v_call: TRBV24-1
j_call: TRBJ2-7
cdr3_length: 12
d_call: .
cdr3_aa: CATSDSSAEQYF
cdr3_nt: TGTGCCACCAGTGATTCTAGCGCCGAGCAGTACTTC

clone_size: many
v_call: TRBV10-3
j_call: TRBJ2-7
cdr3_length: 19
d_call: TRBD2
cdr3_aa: CAISECPLAGGPDSYEQYF
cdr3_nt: TGTGCCATCAGTGAGTGTCCACTAGCGGGAGGGCCGGACTCCTACGAGCAGTACTTC

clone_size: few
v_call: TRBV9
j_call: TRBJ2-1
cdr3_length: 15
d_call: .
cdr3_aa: CASSVLGDSYNEQFF
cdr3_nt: TGTGCCAGCAGCGTACTCGGGGATTCCTACAATGAGCAGTTCTTC

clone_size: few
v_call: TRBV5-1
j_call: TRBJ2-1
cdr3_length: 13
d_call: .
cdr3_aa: CASSETGLSKQFF
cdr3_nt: TGCGCCAGCAGCGAAACGGGACTCAGCAAGCAGTTCTTC